This T cell receptor beta chain was recorded in a study of T-cell reconstitution after alpha-beta-depleted transplantation in children. Using unique molecular identifiers, the investigators prepared the TCRbeta library. TCRdb called the PCR reads again in MiXCR, with one record for every CDR3 protein. The table records 190,000 or so distinct CDR3 sequences, approximately 6.8% of them present only once. This clonotype was counted at least ten times. The sequence came from a human donor who donated a stem cell graft to a child with Wiskott-Aldrich syndrome. Sequences were derived from PBMCs from the stem cell graft donor, sampled from the stem cell graft.

CDR3 sequence reads: CASSLSSPGLDGLTQFF. The DNA of the CDR3 is TGTGCCAGCAGTCTATCCTCCCCGGGACTAGACGGGTTGACGCAGTTCTTC. The V gene is TRBV6-5, the J gene TRBJ2-1; 8 nucleotides agree with TRBD2. CDR1 and CDR2 from the germline V gene are MNHEY and SVGAGI. This CDR3 comprises 17 residues. The V gene end was trimmed by 5 bases and the J gene end by 12 bases; junction bases not matched to a gene: 21.